Listed below are T cell receptor beta chains from one sample, sequenced in a study of T cells of healthy individuals. One entry per CDR3 protein results from TCRdb running MiXCR on the 5' RACE reads. The table has about 82,000 distinct CDR3 sequences, about 5% seen once; the top ten hold about 7.5%. These receptors were obtained from a female donor in good health. CDR3s include the opening cysteine and the closing phenylalanine or tryptophan. A D gene is named only where the DNA matches it firmly. The size field is filled for only some rows; it gives once, few, many or a size class.

v_gene: TRBV12-3/TRBV12-4; d_gene: .; j_gene: TRBJ2-2; abundance: few; CDR3nt: TGTGCCAGCAGCGCCCGACAGGGAGGCACCGGGGAGCTGTTTTTT; CDR3aa: CASSARQGGTGELFF
v_gene: TRBV29-1; d_gene: TRBD2; j_gene: TRBJ2-1; abundance: many; CDR3nt: TGCAGCGTTGAACCTGGTCAATTGGGTGCGGGAGTCAGCAATGAGCAGTTCTTC; CDR3aa: CSVEPGQLGAGVSNEQFF
v_gene: TRBV5-1; d_gene: .; j_gene: TRBJ2-3; abundance: many; CDR3nt: TGCGCCAGCAGCGCCGGGACTTTCCCTAGCACAGATACGCAGTATTTT; CDR3aa: CASSAGTFPSTDTQYF
v_gene: TRBV5-6; d_gene: .; j_gene: TRBJ2-4; abundance: many; CDR3nt: TGTGCCAGCAGCGTTGGGGAGCGGTTACTAGCCAAAAACATTCAGTACTTC; CDR3aa: CASSVGERLLAKNIQYF
v_gene: TRBV12-3/TRBV12-4; d_gene: TRBD1; j_gene: TRBJ2-1; abundance: many; CDR3nt: TGTGCCAGCTTAAAGGGACAGCCCGGAGCCAATGAGCAGTTCTTC; CDR3aa: CASLKGQPGANEQFF
v_gene: TRBV27; d_gene: .; j_gene: TRBJ2-2; abundance: many; CDR3nt: TGTGCCAGCAGTTTAGATAACTCCGGGACGTTGACCGGGGAGCTGTTTTTT; CDR3aa: CASSLDNSGTLTGELFF
v_gene: TRBV12-3/TRBV12-4; d_gene: .; j_gene: TRBJ2-6; abundance: many; CDR3nt: TGTGCCAGCACTGTTTCTGGGGCCAACGTCCTGACTTTC; CDR3aa: CASTVSGANVLTF
v_gene: TRBV5-1; d_gene: .; j_gene: TRBJ1-1; abundance: many; CDR3nt: TGCGCCAGCAGCTTGGGGCGAACAGGGTACACTGAAGCTTTCTTT; CDR3aa: CASSLGRTGYTEAFF
v_gene: TRBV28; d_gene: .; j_gene: TRBJ2-3; abundance: many; CDR3nt: TGTGCCAGCAGTTTACAGACACTCACAGATACGCAGTATTTT; CDR3aa: CASSLQTLTDTQYF
v_gene: TRBV5-1; d_gene: TRBD1; j_gene: TRBJ1-1; abundance: few; CDR3nt: TGCGCCAGCAGCGTCCGACAGGGGAACACTGAAGCTTTCTTT; CDR3aa: CASSVRQGNTEAFF
v_gene: TRBV18; d_gene: .; j_gene: TRBJ2-7; abundance: many; CDR3nt: TGTGCCAGCTCACCGACAGAACAGCCCTTTTCCGAGCAGTACTTC; CDR3aa: CASSPTEQPFSEQYF
v_gene: TRBV28; d_gene: TRBD1; j_gene: TRBJ1-2; abundance: many; CDR3nt: TGTGCCAGCAGCCCGGGACAGGGCCATGGCTACACCTTC; CDR3aa: CASSPGQGHGYTF
v_gene: TRBV29-1; d_gene: .; j_gene: TRBJ1-2; abundance: many; CDR3nt: TGCAGCGTCGCCCCTCGACAGAATAACTATGGCTACACCTTC; CDR3aa: CSVAPRQNNYGYTF
v_gene: TRBV12-3/TRBV12-4; d_gene: .; j_gene: TRBJ2-1; abundance: many; CDR3nt: TGTGCCAGCAGCCCGGCCCGGGAGCAGTTCTTC; CDR3aa: CASSPAREQFF
v_gene: TRBV5-1; d_gene: TRBD2; j_gene: TRBJ2-5; abundance: many; CDR3nt: TGCGCCAGCAGCTTCGGGGGGGGGTCATCGGAGACCCAGTACTTC; CDR3aa: CASSFGGGSSETQYF
v_gene: TRBV7-3; d_gene: TRBD2; j_gene: TRBJ2-3; abundance: many; CDR3nt: TGTGCCAGCAGCTTAGGTTCCGCGGGAGACACAGATACGCAGTATTTT; CDR3aa: CASSLGSAGDTDTQYF
v_gene: TRBV20-1; d_gene: TRBD2; j_gene: TRBJ2-7; abundance: many; CDR3nt: TGCAGTGCTAGAGATCCGGCGGGAGGGCCTGGAAACGAGCAGTACTTC; CDR3aa: CSARDPAGGPGNEQYF
v_gene: TRBV27; d_gene: .; j_gene: TRBJ2-3; abundance: .; CDR3nt: TGTGCCAGCATGGGGAACACAGATACGCAGTATTTT; CDR3aa: CASMGNTDTQYF
v_gene: TRBV20-1; d_gene: TRBD1; j_gene: TRBJ2-6; abundance: .; CDR3nt: TGCAGTGCCACGACAGGGACTGGGGCCAACGTCCTGACTTTC; CDR3aa: CSATTGTGANVLTF
v_gene: TRBV29-1; d_gene: .; j_gene: TRBJ1-1; abundance: .; CDR3nt: TGCAGCGTTTCAAAACAGGGAGCTTTCTTT; CDR3aa: CSVSKQGAFF
v_gene: TRBV27; d_gene: TRBD1; j_gene: TRBJ1-1; abundance: few; CDR3nt: TGTGCCAGCAATCTAGGGGGAGGGGGCAACACTGAAGCTTTCTTT; CDR3aa: CASNLGGGGNTEAFF
v_gene: TRBV12-3/TRBV12-4; d_gene: .; j_gene: TRBJ2-1; abundance: many; CDR3nt: TGTGCCAGCAGTTTGCCGGACAATGAGCAGTTCTTC; CDR3aa: CASSLPDNEQFF
v_gene: TRBV12-3/TRBV12-4; d_gene: .; j_gene: TRBJ2-7; abundance: many; CDR3nt: TGTGCCAGCACCTCGGGACACGCGAGTCTCGAGCAGTACTTC; CDR3aa: CASTSGHASLEQYF
v_gene: TRBV29-1; d_gene: .; j_gene: TRBJ2-4; abundance: few; CDR3nt: TGCAGCGTTGAAGCGGGCAGGGAGGACATTCAGTACTTC; CDR3aa: CSVEAGREDIQYF
v_gene: TRBV11-3; d_gene: .; j_gene: TRBJ1-5; abundance: many; CDR3nt: TGTGCCAGCAGCCCAGACAGGCCGAGCAATCAGCCCCAGCATTTT; CDR3aa: CASSPDRPSNQPQHF
v_gene: TRBV5-6; d_gene: .; j_gene: TRBJ2-2; abundance: few; CDR3nt: TGTGCCAGCAGACGATACGGGGACACCGGGGAGCTGTTTTTT; CDR3aa: CASRRYGDTGELFF
v_gene: TRBV6-5; d_gene: .; j_gene: TRBJ1-1; abundance: few; CDR3nt: TGTGCCATTCGCCGGGGCACTGAAGCTTTCTTT; CDR3aa: CAIRRGTEAFF
v_gene: TRBV12-3/TRBV12-4; d_gene: .; j_gene: TRBJ2-1; abundance: few; CDR3nt: TGTGCCAGCAGTACTAGGAACAATGAGCAGTTCTTC; CDR3aa: CASSTRNNEQFF
v_gene: TRBV5-6; d_gene: TRBD2; j_gene: TRBJ2-3; abundance: many; CDR3nt: TGTGCCAGCAGCCCGAGCGGGGCCACAGATACGCAGTATTTT; CDR3aa: CASSPSGATDTQYF
v_gene: TRBV7-2; d_gene: .; j_gene: TRBJ2-5; abundance: few; CDR3nt: TGTGCCAGCAGCCCCCGTCTGGCGCAAGAGACCCAGTACTTC; CDR3aa: CASSPRLAQETQYF
v_gene: TRBV6-5; d_gene: .; j_gene: TRBJ2-7; abundance: few; CDR3nt: TGTGCCAGCAGTTACTCGAGGCTCGCAAGAAGGTACGAGCAGTACTTC; CDR3aa: CASSYSRLARRYEQYF
v_gene: TRBV6-2/TRBV6-3; d_gene: .; j_gene: TRBJ1-1; abundance: few; CDR3nt: TGTGCCAGCAGTTCCCGATCGGAAGCTTTCTTT; CDR3aa: CASSSRSEAFF
v_gene: TRBV28; d_gene: .; j_gene: TRBJ2-7; abundance: many; CDR3nt: TGTGCCAGCTCCGGGGGTTCATCTAGGCGGTACTTC; CDR3aa: CASSGGSSRRYF
v_gene: TRBV6-6; d_gene: TRBD1; j_gene: TRBJ2-7; abundance: many; CDR3nt: TGTGCCAGCGTAGGAACCGGGACAGGGTATCACGAGCAGTACTTC; CDR3aa: CASVGTGTGYHEQYF
v_gene: TRBV6-2/TRBV6-3; d_gene: .; j_gene: TRBJ2-1; abundance: many; CDR3nt: TGTGCCAGCACGTTCTCAGCGGGCCCCTACAATGAGCAGTTCTTC; CDR3aa: CASTFSAGPYNEQFF
v_gene: TRBV20-1; d_gene: .; j_gene: TRBJ1-1; abundance: many; CDR3nt: TGCAGTGCTGGCAGGCTGAACACTGAAGCTTTCTTT; CDR3aa: CSAGRLNTEAFF
v_gene: TRBV6-2/TRBV6-3; d_gene: .; j_gene: TRBJ2-2; abundance: few; CDR3nt: TGTGCCAGCGAAACGGTCAGTAGGGCGAACACCGGGGAGCTGTTTTTT; CDR3aa: CASETVSRANTGELFF
v_gene: TRBV12-3/TRBV12-4; d_gene: .; j_gene: TRBJ2-7; abundance: .; CDR3nt: TGTGCCAGCAACTACAACGAGGACTACGAGCAGTACTTC; CDR3aa: CASNYNEDYEQYF
v_gene: TRBV6-5; d_gene: .; j_gene: TRBJ1-5; abundance: many; CDR3nt: TGTGCCAGCAGTTTAGGACATAATAATCAGCCCCAGCATTTT; CDR3aa: CASSLGHNNQPQHF
v_gene: TRBV6-1; d_gene: .; j_gene: TRBJ2-3; abundance: many; CDR3nt: TGTGCCAGCAAGGGGGGGAGCACAGATACGCAGTATTTT; CDR3aa: CASKGGSTDTQYF
v_gene: TRBV6-6; d_gene: .; j_gene: TRBJ2-7; abundance: few; CDR3nt: TGTGCCAGCAGTTACTCATCCAGGGGCATTGCCTACGAGCAGTACTTC; CDR3aa: CASSYSSRGIAYEQYF
v_gene: TRBV29-1; d_gene: .; j_gene: TRBJ1-2; abundance: few; CDR3nt: TGCAGCGTTTGGGACGGGAAAGGCTACACCTTC; CDR3aa: CSVWDGKGYTF
v_gene: TRBV13; d_gene: .; j_gene: TRBJ2-2; abundance: many; CDR3nt: TGTGCCAGCAGCTCCGGATATCGCTTCGCGAACACCGGGGAGCTGTTTTTT; CDR3aa: CASSSGYRFANTGELFF
v_gene: TRBV20-1; d_gene: TRBD2; j_gene: TRBJ2-7; abundance: .; CDR3nt: TGCAGTGCTGGACTAGCGGGACGGACCTACGAGCAGTACTTC; CDR3aa: CSAGLAGRTYEQYF
v_gene: TRBV2; d_gene: .; j_gene: TRBJ2-7; abundance: many; CDR3nt: TGTGCCAGCAGTGAACGTACTACTGCCAACGAGCAGTACTTC; CDR3aa: CASSERTTANEQYF
v_gene: TRBV10-2; d_gene: TRBD1; j_gene: TRBJ1-1; abundance: many; CDR3nt: TGCGCCAGCAGGGCAGGGGGCGGTGAAGCTTTCTTT; CDR3aa: CASRAGGGEAFF
v_gene: TRBV30; d_gene: .; j_gene: TRBJ2-7; abundance: few; CDR3nt: TGTGCCTGGACCTTAGGAGGGGGGGAGCAGTACTTC; CDR3aa: CAWTLGGGEQYF
v_gene: TRBV7-9; d_gene: .; j_gene: TRBJ1-2; abundance: .; CDR3nt: TGTGCCAGCACCAGACAGGAAACTAACTATGGCTACACCTTC; CDR3aa: CASTRQETNYGYTF
v_gene: TRBV7-8; d_gene: TRBD1; j_gene: TRBJ2-2; abundance: few; CDR3nt: TGTGCCAGCAGCCTCCAGGGACCGGACAGGGCCACCGGGGAGCTGTTTTTT; CDR3aa: CASSLQGPDRATGELFF
v_gene: TRBV4-3; d_gene: .; j_gene: TRBJ1-3; abundance: many; CDR3nt: TGCGCCAGCAGCCAAGTAGGGGGATACTCTGGAAACACCATATATTTT; CDR3aa: CASSQVGGYSGNTIYF
v_gene: TRBV2; d_gene: TRBD2; j_gene: TRBJ2-1; abundance: many; CDR3nt: TGTGCCAGCAGTGGCCCGGCGGGAGGTCACGATGAGCAGTTCTTC; CDR3aa: CASSGPAGGHDEQFF
v_gene: TRBV6-5; d_gene: .; j_gene: TRBJ2-1; abundance: .; CDR3nt: TGTGCCAGCAGTGCCAACGCGGCGTTCGCGCCGACGAATGAGCAGTTCTTC; CDR3aa: CASSANAAFAPTNEQFF
v_gene: TRBV6-5; d_gene: TRBD1; j_gene: TRBJ1-5; abundance: many; CDR3nt: TGTGCCAGCAGTTTAGGGGGACAGAGGAATCAGCCCCAGCATTTT; CDR3aa: CASSLGGQRNQPQHF